In this sample, the clone carrying this T cell receptor beta chain turned up many times. No antigen is known for it. This specimen comes from a study of CD8+CD57+ T cells in acquired aplastic anemia. Whole-study results and caveats: Overlapping CD8+ CDR3 repertoires of patients and controls contained around 31 shared sequences.

Trimming shortened V by 6 bases and J by 0 bases, and 6 bases separated the two germline ends. Germline CDR1 is LNHNV and CDR2 is YYDKDF (reference sequence). CDR3 length: 13 amino acids. Researchers used genomic DNA as the template to profile TCR beta VDJ and CDR3. TCRdb ran MiXCR on the reads and lists one entry per CDR3 protein. The sample carries 350,000 to 450,000 distinct CDR3 sequences, 65% to 80% recorded once. The sequence derives from a human donor in good health, serving as a control. This chain joins TRBV15 and TRBJ1-3; D unresolved. What was sequenced was sorted CD4+, CD8+, or CD8+CD57+ T cells (not recorded which) from PBMCs. CDR3 region: CATRQSSGNTIYF. CDR3 in DNA: TGTGCCACCAGGCAGAGCTCTGGAAACACCATATATTTT. Full variable domain (rest looked up from reference TRBV15 and TRBJ1-3): DAMVIQNPRYQVTQFGKPVTLSCSQTLNHNVMYWYQQKSSQAPKLLFHYYDKDFNNEADTPDNFQSRRPNTSFCFLDIRSPGLGDTAMYLCATRQSSGNTIYFGEGSWLTVV.